This T cell receptor (beta chain) was documented in a study of blood T cell repertoires in COVID-19. CDR3 length: 16 residues. CDR1 is LNHDA, CDR2 SQIVND, per germline (reference sequence). V lost 5 bases and J 5 bases, leaving 19 bases between the germline ends. The cohort comprised adults aged about 18 to 100 years residing in approximately 25 US areas. Researchers sorted participants into cohorts using their self-reported clinical history. Libraries were prepared by immunoSEQ multiplex PCR; TCRdb keeps only in-frame clonotypes and omits some of them. The sample has 240,000 or so clones, 75% to 90% seen once.

This TCR derives from a man aged 50 to 60 who had been exposed to COVID-19. Sequenced input: PBMCs or T cells enriched from blood (not recorded which). The chain is built from TRBV19 and TRBJ2-4; TRBD2 might be the D (8 bases). The CDR3 coding sequence is TGTGCCAGTAGTTCGAGGGGGCTAGCGGGCCAAAACATTCAGTACTTC. Protein sequence: CASSSRGLAGQNIQYF.